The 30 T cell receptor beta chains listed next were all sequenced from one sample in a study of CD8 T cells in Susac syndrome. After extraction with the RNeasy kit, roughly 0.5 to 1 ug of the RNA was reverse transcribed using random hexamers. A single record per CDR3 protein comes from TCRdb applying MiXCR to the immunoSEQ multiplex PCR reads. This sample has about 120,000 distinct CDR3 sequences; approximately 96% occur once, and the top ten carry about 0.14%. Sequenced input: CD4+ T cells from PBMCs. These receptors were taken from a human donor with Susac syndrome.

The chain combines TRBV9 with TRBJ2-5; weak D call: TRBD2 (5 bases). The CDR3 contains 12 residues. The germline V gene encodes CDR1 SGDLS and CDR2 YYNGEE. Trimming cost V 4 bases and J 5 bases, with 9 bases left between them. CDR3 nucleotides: TGTGCCAGCAGCCGGACTGGGGAGACCCAGTACTTC. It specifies CASSRTGETQYF. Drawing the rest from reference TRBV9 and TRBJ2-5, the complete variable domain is DSGVTQTPKHLITATGQRVTLRCSPRSGDLSVYWYQQSLDQGLQFLIQYYNGEERAKGNILERFSAQQFPDLHSELNLSSLELGDSALYFCASSRTGETQYFGPGTRLLVL.

The CDR3 nucleotides read TGTGCCAGCTCACTCCGACAGGGCACTCAAACTGAAGCTTTCTTT. Translating gives CASSLRQGTQTEAFF. V gene TRBV18 combines with J gene TRBJ1-1, with 7 bases that match TRBD1. Germline trimming cut 4 bases from V and 5 bases from J; bases unmatched to any gene: 10. Per the germline V gene, CDR1 is KGHSH and CDR2 is LQKENI. The CDR3 runs to 15 residues.

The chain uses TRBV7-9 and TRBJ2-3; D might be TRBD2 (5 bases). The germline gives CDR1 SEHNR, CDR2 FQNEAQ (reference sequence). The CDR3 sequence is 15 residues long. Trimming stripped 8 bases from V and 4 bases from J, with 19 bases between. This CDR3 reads CASGPQLGLADTQYF. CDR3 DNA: TGTGCCAGCGGTCCCCAACTAGGACTGGCAGATACGCAGTATTTT.

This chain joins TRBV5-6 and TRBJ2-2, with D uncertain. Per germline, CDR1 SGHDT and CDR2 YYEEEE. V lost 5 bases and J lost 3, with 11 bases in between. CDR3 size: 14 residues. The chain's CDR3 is CASRKGRYTGELFF. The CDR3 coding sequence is TGTGCCAGCAGGAAGGGCAGGTACACCGGGGAGCTGTTTTTT.

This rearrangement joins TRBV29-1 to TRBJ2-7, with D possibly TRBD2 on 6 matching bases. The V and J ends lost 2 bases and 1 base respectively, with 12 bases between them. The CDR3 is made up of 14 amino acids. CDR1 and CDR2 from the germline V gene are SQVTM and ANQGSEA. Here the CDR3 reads CSVEINRGSYEQYF. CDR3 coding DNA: TGCAGCGTTGAAATAAATCGGGGGTCCTACGAGCAGTACTTC.

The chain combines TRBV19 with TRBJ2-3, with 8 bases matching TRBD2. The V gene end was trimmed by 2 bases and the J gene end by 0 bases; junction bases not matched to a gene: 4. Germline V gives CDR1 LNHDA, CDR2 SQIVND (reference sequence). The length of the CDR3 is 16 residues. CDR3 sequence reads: CASSIRPSGSTDTQYF. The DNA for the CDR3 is TGTGCCAGTAGTATAAGGCCTAGCGGGAGCACAGATACGCAGTATTTT. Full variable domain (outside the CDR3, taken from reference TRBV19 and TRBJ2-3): DGGITQSPKYLFRKEGQNVTLSCEQNLNHDAMYWYRQDPGQGLRLIYYSQIVNDFQKGDIAEGYSVSREKKESFPLTVTSAQKNPTAFYLCASSIRPSGSTDTQYFGPGTRLTVL.

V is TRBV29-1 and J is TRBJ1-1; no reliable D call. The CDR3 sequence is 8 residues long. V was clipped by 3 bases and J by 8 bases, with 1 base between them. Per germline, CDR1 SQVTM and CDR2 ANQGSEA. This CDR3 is CSVEEAFF. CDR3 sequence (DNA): TGCAGCGTTGAGGAAGCTTTCTTT.

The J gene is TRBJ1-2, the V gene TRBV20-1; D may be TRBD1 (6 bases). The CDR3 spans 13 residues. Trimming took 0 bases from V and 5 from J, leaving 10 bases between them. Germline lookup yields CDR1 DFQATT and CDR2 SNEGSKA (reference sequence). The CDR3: CSARDDRNYGYTF. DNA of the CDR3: TGCAGTGCTAGAGATGACAGGAATTATGGCTACACCTTC.

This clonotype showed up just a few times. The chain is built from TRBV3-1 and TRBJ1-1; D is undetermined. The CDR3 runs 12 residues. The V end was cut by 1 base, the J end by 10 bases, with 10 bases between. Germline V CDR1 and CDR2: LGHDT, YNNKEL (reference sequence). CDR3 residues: CASSQGGTGAFF. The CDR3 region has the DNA TGTGCCAGCAGCCAAGGGGGTACCGGAGCTTTCTTT.

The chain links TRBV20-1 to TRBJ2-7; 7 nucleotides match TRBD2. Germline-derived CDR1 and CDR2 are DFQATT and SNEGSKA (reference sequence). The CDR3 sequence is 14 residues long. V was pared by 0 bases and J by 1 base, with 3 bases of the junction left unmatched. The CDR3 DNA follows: TGCAGTGCTAGAGAGCTAGCGGATTCCTACGAGCAGTACTTC. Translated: CSARELADSYEQYF.

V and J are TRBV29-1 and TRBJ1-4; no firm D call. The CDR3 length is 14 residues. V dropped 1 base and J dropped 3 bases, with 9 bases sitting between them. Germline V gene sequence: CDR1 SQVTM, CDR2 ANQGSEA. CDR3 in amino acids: CSVEVTEPNEKLFF. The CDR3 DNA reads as TGCAGCGTTGAAGTTACAGAACCTAATGAAAAACTGTTTTTT.

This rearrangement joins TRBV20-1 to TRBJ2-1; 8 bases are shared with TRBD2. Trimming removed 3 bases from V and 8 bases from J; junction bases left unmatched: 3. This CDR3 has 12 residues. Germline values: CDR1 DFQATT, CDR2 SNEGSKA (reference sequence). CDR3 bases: TGCAGTGCTAGTCGGGAGGGATATGAGCAGTTCTTC. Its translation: CSASREGYEQFF.

CDR3 amino acids: CSATATDTQYF. The DNA for the CDR3 is TGCAGTGCGACAGCCACAGATACGCAGTATTTT. The chain carries TRBV20-1 and TRBJ2-3, with D possibly TRBD1 on 5 matching bases. Germline CDR1 DFQATT, CDR2 SNEGSKA (reference sequence). The CDR3 contains 11 residues. V lost 6 bases and J lost 2, with 6 bases in between.

The CDR3 loop is CASSYSRTSGIYEQFF. CDR3 nucleotide sequence: TGTGCCAGCAGTTACTCCCGGACTAGCGGGATCTATGAGCAGTTCTTC. The rearrangement uses TRBV6-5 and TRBJ2-1; 12 nucleotides match TRBD2. J lost 8 bases, V lost 0 bases, and 5 bases had no gene match. This CDR3 contains 16 residues. Germline loops: CDR1 MNHEY, CDR2 SVGAGI.

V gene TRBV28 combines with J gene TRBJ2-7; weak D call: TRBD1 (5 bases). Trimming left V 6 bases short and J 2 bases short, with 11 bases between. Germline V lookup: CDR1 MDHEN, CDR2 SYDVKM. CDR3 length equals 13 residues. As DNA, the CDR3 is TGTGCCAGCAGACCAGGGTCCGCCTACGAGCAGTACTTC. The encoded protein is CASRPGSAYEQYF.

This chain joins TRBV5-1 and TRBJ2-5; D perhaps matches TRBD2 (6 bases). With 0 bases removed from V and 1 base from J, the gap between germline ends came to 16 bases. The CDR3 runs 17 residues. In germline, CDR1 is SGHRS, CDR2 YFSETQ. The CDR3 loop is CASSLALIGGPQETQYF. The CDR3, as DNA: TGCGCCAGCAGCTTGGCCCTTATCGGGGGACCCCAAGAGACCCAGTACTTC.

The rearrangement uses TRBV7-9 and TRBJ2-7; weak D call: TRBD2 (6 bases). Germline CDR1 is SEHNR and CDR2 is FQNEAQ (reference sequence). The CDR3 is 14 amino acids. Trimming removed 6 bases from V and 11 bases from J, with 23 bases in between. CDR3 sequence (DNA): TGTGCCAGCAGGCCGGCCCTGGGACTCGCGGAGGAGTACTTC. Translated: CASRPALGLAEEYF.

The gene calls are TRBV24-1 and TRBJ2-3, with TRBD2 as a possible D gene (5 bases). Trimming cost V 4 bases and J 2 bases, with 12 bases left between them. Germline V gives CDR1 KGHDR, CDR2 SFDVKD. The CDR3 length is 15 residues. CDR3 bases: TGTGCCACCAGTGACCCCGAGGAGGCCACAGATACGCAGTATTTT. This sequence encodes CATSDPEEATDTQYF.

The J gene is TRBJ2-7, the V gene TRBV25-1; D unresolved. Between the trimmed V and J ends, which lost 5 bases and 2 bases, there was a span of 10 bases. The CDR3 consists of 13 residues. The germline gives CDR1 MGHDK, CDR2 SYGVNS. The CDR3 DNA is TGTGCCAGCAGTAACCAGGCGGCCTACGAGCAGTACTTC. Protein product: CASSNQAAYEQYF.

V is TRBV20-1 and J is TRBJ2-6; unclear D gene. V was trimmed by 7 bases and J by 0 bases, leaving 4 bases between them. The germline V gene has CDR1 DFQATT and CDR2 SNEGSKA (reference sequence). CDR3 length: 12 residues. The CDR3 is CSGSSGANVLTF. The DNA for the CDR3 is TGCAGTGGGAGCTCTGGGGCCAACGTCCTGACTTTC.

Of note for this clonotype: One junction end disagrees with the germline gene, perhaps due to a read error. CDR3 protein: CASSPQRGITDTQYF. The DNA for the CDR3 is TGTGCCAGCTCTCCACAGCGGGGTATCACAGATACGCAGTATTTT. V gene TRBV18 combines with J gene TRBJ2-3; 7 nucleotides align to TRBD2. Looked up from germline, CDR1 is KGHSH and CDR2 is LQKENI. This CDR3 has 15 amino acids.

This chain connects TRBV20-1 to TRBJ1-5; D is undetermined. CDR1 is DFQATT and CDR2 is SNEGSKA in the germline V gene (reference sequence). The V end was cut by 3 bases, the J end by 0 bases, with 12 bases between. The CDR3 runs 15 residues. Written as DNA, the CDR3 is TGCAGTGCTAGGGAAGGAATTAATAGCAATCAGCCCCAGCATTTT. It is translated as CSAREGINSNQPQHF.

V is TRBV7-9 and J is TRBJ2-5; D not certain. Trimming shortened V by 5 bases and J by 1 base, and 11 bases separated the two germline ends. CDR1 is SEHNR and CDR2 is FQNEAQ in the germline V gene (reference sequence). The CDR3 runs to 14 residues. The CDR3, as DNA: TGTGCCAGCAGCCATACAGCTATCCAAGAGACCCAGTACTTC. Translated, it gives CASSHTAIQETQYF.

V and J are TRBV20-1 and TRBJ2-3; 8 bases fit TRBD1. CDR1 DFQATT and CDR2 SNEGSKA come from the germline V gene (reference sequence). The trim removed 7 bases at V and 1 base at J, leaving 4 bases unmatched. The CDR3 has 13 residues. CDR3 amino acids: CSVGQGRTDTQYF. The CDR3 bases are TGCAGTGTCGGACAGGGCCGCACAGATACGCAGTATTTT.

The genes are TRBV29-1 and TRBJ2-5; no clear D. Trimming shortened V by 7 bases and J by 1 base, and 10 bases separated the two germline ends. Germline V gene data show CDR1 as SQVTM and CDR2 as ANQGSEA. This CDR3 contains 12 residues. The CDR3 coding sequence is TGCAGCGCGTCGCGCAGCCAAGAGACCCAGTACTTC. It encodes CSASRSQETQYF.

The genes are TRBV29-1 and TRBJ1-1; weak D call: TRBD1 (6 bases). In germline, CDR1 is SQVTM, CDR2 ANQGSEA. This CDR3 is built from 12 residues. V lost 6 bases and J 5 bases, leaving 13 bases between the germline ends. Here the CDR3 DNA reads TGCAGCGTCGGACAGTTGAGGACTGAAGCTTTCTTT. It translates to CSVGQLRTEAFF.

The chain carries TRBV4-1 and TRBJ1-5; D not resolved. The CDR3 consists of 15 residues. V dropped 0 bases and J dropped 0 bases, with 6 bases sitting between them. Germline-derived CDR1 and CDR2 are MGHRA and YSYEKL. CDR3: CASSQEVYSNQPQHF. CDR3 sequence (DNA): TGCGCCAGCAGCCAAGAGGTTTATAGCAATCAGCCCCAGCATTTT.

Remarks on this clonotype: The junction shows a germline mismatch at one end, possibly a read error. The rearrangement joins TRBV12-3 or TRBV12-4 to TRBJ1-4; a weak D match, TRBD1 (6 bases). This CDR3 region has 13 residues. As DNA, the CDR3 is TGTGCCAGCAGTTCCGGGACATCCGGAGGGCCGAATTTT. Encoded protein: CASSSGTSGGPNF.

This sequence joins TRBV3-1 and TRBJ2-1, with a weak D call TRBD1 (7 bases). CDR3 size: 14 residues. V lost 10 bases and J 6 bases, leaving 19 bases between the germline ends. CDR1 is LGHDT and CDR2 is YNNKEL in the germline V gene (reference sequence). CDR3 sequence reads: CATSRGDWRNEQFF. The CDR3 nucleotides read TGTGCCACATCCAGGGGGGACTGGCGCAATGAGCAGTTCTTC.

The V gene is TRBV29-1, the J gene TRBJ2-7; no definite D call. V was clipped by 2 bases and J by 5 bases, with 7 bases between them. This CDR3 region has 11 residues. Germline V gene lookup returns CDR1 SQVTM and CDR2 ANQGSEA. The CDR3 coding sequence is TGCAGCGTTGAAAGGTATCACGAGCAGTACTTC. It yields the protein CSVERYHEQYF.